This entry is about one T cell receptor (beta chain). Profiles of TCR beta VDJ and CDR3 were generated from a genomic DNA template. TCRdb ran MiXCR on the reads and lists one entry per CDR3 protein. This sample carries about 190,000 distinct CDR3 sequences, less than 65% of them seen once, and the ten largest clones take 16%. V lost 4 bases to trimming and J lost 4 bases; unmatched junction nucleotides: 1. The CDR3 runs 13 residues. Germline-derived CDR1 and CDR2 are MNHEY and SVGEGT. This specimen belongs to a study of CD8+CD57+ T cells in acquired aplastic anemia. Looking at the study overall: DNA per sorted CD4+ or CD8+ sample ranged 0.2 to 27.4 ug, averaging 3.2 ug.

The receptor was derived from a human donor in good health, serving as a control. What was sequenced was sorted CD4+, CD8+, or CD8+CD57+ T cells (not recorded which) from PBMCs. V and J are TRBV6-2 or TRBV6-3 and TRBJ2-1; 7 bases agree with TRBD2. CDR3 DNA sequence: TGTGCCAGCAGTTGGGGGGGTTACAATGAGCAGTTCTTC. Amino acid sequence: CASSWGGYNEQFF.